These T cell receptor beta chains were read from a single sample in a study of OX40 agonist ivuxolimab in advanced cancers. The assay was immunoSEQ multiplex PCR, and TCRdb's table has in-frame clones only and misses some. The sample carries fewer than 85,000 clones, roughly three quarters recorded once. Sequences were derived from CD4+ or CD8+ T cells sorted from blood, sampled in a trial of the OX40 agonist ivuxolimab. The receptors come from an adult with an advanced solid tumor such as melanoma, head and neck, liver or kidney cancer. Each CDR3 is given with its conserved first and last residue. Each record gives: V gene, D gene, J gene, clone size, CDR3 DNA, CDR3 protein. D genes are given only for firm matches. Some rows have no size entry. The others give once, few or many, or a class for an expanded clone.

TRBV18,TRBD1,TRBJ1-5,NA,TGTGCCAGCTCACCCTCCGGCAGGGGGGATCAGCCCCAGCATTTT,CASSPSGRGDQPQHF
TRBV27,NA,TRBJ1-2,NA,TGTGCCAGCAGTTTATCGTTAGGGGGAGGGTATGGCTACACCTTC,CASSLSLGGGYGYTF
TRBV11-3,TRBD1,TRBJ2-3,NA,TGTGCCAGCAAGGACTGGGACAGGGCAGATACGCAGTATTTT,CASKDWDRADTQYF
TRBV11-3,NA,TRBJ2-3,NA,TGTGCCAGCAGCTTAGGTGGGGGGCTCGGCACAGATACGCAGTATTTT,CASSLGGGLGTDTQYF
TRBV29-1,TRBD1,TRBJ2-5,NA,TGCAGCGTTGATCCGGCCAGGGGGGAGACCCAGTACTTC,CSVDPARGETQYF
TRBV7-2,TRBD2,TRBJ2-5,few,TGTGCCAGCAGCTTAGTAAACTGGGCGGGGGATCAAGAGACCCAGTACTTC,CASSLVNWAGDQETQYF
TRBV6-1,NA,TRBJ1-5,NA,TGTGCCAGCAGTGAAGCGCTTCGAGGGTCCCATCAGCCCCAGCATTTT,CASSEALRGSHQPQHF
TRBV9,NA,TRBJ2-5,NA,TGTGCCAGCAGCCTGGACCCTAAAGAGACCCAGTACTTC,CASSLDPKETQYF
TRBV5-1,NA,TRBJ2-1,NA,TGCGCCAGCAGCTTGGCGGGCATCTCCTACAATGAGCAGTTCTTC,CASSLAGISYNEQFF
TRBV6-6,NA,TRBJ2-6,NA,TGTGCCAGCACTTCACAGAGCTCTGGGGCCAACGTCCTGACTTTC,CASTSQSSGANVLTF
TRBV6-5,NA,TRBJ1-1,few,TGTGCCAGCAGTTACTATGGTCAGCTCAGTGAAGCTTTCTTT,CASSYYGQLSEAFF
TRBV5-1,TRBD2,TRBJ2-5,NA,TGCGCCAGCAGCTCTGGGACTAGCGGCCGGGTGGAGACCCAGTACTTC,CASSSGTSGRVETQYF
TRBV7-8,NA,TRBJ2-7,NA,TGTGCCAGCAGCTTAGGACCAGACTACGAGCAGTACTTC,CASSLGPDYEQYF
TRBV7-8,TRBD1,TRBJ1-5,NA,TGTGCCAGCAGCTGGACAGGGGAGGGGGATCAGCCCCAGCATTTT,CASSWTGEGDQPQHF
TRBV4-3,NA,TRBJ2-5,NA,TGCGCCAGCAGCCAAGATCATCGGGACGGAAGGTACTTC,CASSQDHRDGRYF
TRBV4-3,TRBD1,TRBJ1-1,NA,TGCGCCAGCAGCCAAGATCGTGGGACAGGGGGACGCCCGGAAGCTTTCTTT,CASSQDRGTGGRPEAFF
TRBV6-5,TRBD1,TRBJ1-2,NA,TGTGCCAGCAGCCGGACAGGGGATAACTATGGCTACACCTTC,CASSRTGDNYGYTF
TRBV11-2,NA,TRBJ1-1,NA,TGTGCCAGCAGCTTAAGGGCGGGCGGGGCTTTCTTT,CASSLRAGGAFF
TRBV5-1,TRBD1,TRBJ1-4,NA,TGCGCCAGCAGCCCTGGACAGGTGGGCGAAAAACTGTTTTTT,CASSPGQVGEKLFF
TRBV7-8,TRBD1,TRBJ1-1,once,TGTGCCAGCAGCTCTAGACAGGGGGGGACTGAAGCTTTCTTT,CASSSRQGGTEAFF
TRBV18,TRBD1,TRBJ2-1,NA,TGTGCCAGCTCACCAAAGGACAGGGTCTACTACAATGAGCAGTTCTTC,CASSPKDRVYYNEQFF
TRBV29-1,NA,TRBJ1-4,NA,TGCAGCGTTGATACTATACAGATAGGGGAAAAACTGTTTTTT,CSVDTIQIGEKLFF
TRBV7-2,TRBD2,TRBJ2-3,few,TGTGCCAGCAGCCAAAGCGGGGGGAAGGGAGATACGCAGTATTTT,CASSQSGGKGDTQYF
TRBV5-1,TRBD1,TRBJ2-7,NA,TGCGCCAGCCTTAAACAGGGGGGATACGAGCAGTACTTC,CASLKQGGYEQYF
TRBV7-2,TRBD1,TRBJ2-1,once,TGTGCCAGCAGCTTAGGGACAGGGTGGTTCAATGAGCAGTTCTTC,CASSLGTGWFNEQFF
TRBV5-1,NA,TRBJ2-7,NA,TGCGCCAGCAGCCCGGGGGCGGTCGGCTACGAGCAGTACTTC,CASSPGAVGYEQYF
TRBV12-5,NA,TRBJ1-1,NA,TGTGCTAGTGGTTTGGTATATCGGGAAGCGAACACTGAAGCTTTCTTT,CASGLVYREANTEAFF
TRBV28,NA,TRBJ2-3,NA,TGTGCCAGCAGTTTCGACGGCACTAGCACAGATACGCAGTATTTT,CASSFDGTSTDTQYF
TRBV27,TRBD2,TRBJ2-2,NA,TGTGCCAGCAGTCTTACCGGGACTAGCGGGAACGGGGAGCTGTTTTTT,CASSLTGTSGNGELFF
TRBV6-1,NA,TRBJ1-1,few,TGTGCCAGCGGTAGGGGCTCGAACACTGAAGCTTTCTTT,CASGRGSNTEAFF
TRBV29-1,NA,TRBJ2-5,NA,TGCAGCGTTAATGAGGGGGGGGTGGAGACCCAGTACTTC,CSVNEGGVETQYF
TRBV7-6,TRBD2,TRBJ2-7,NA,TGTGCCAGCAGCTTAGGACTAGCGGGGGGCCTGGAAACCTACGAGCAGTACTTC,CASSLGLAGGLETYEQYF
TRBV7-2,NA,TRBJ1-5,NA,TGTGCCAGCAGCTTAGGGGGGGCTGGGCAGCCCCAGCATTTT,CASSLGGAGQPQHF
TRBV6-5,NA,TRBJ2-5,NA,TGTGCCAGCAGTGATTCGTGGGAGACCCAGTACTTC,CASSDSWETQYF
TRBV6-1,TRBD1,TRBJ1-1,NA,TGTGCCAGCTGTCGACAGGGGGCAACGAGCACTGAAGCTTTCTTT,CASCRQGATSTEAFF
TRBV9,NA,TRBJ2-1,NA,TGTGCCAGCAGCGTTTCAAGCTCGGGGGAGCAGTTCTTC,CASSVSSSGEQFF
TRBV7-8,NA,TRBJ2-7,once,TGTGCCAGCAGCCCAGCCGAGGGCTCCGTCTACGAGCAGTACTTC,CASSPAEGSVYEQYF
TRBV29-1,TRBD1,TRBJ1-5,NA,TGCAGCGTTGTAGAGGGACAGCGTTTTGGCAATCAGCCCCAGCATTTT,CSVVEGQRFGNQPQHF
TRBV19,TRBD1,TRBJ2-2,NA,TGTGCCAGTAGTCGAGACAGGGGCTCTTCGAACACCGGGGAGCTGTTTTTT,CASSRDRGSSNTGELFF
TRBV5-4,TRBD2,TRBJ2-3,NA,TGTGCCAGCAGCCGTGATCCTGGGGGGGGAGATACGCAGTATTTT,CASSRDPGGGDTQYF
TRBV6-1,NA,TRBJ2-7,NA,TGTGCCAGCAGTGAACTAGCGTTGAGCTCCTACGAGCAGTACTTC,CASSELALSSYEQYF
TRBV6-1,NA,TRBJ1-1,NA,TGTGCCAGCAGTGCCCGGAGGGGATCGAACACTGAAGCTTTCTTT,CASSARRGSNTEAFF